Listed here is a single T cell receptor beta chain. TCRdb's copy holds only in-frame clones and misses some; the assay was immunoSEQ multiplex PCR. Among approximately 13,000 clones listed, under 95% were seen once. Time point: week 3, after first cycle of checkpoint inhibitor. Samples come from before therapy and from week 3 after the first blockade cycle. The sample originates from a study of blood T cell dynamics during melanoma immunotherapy. CDR3 length: 13 amino acids. The germline CDR1 and CDR2 sequences are MNHEY and SVGAGI. The germline V and J ends were trimmed by 4 bases and 4 bases, with 7 bases remaining between them.

The chain joins TRBV6-5 to TRBJ2-2; D ambiguous. The source material was effector memory CD8+ T cells from blood, sampled from a patient treated with checkpoint blockade. The receptor was derived from a human donor with melanoma. CDR3 protein: CASSWTATGELFF. CDR3 sequence (DNA): TGTGCCAGCAGTTGGACGGCCACCGGGGAGCTGTTTTTT.